The 23 T cell receptor beta chains below come from one sample, sequenced in a study of cytomegalovirus exposure and HLA in healthy donors. Only in-frame clones appear in the TCRdb table, and some are missing; sequencing was by immunoSEQ multiplex PCR. The repertoire has approximately 300,000 clones, about nine tenths of them found once; the top ten carry around 0.8%. The sample taken for sequencing was PBMCs. The receptors come from a young woman in good health and CMV-seronegative.

The chain links TRBV6-4 to TRBJ1-4, with D maybe TRBD1 (5 bases). The V and J ends lost 7 bases and 2 bases respectively, with 14 bases between them. CDR3 size: 15 residues. CDR1 and CDR2 from the germline V gene are MRHNA and SNTAGT. The CDR3 sequence is CASNQGPTTNEKLFF. As DNA, the CDR3 is TGTGCCAGCAATCAGGGCCCAACTACTAATGAAAAACTGTTTTTT.

The V call is TRBV19, the J call TRBJ1-1, with D perhaps matching TRBD1 (5 bases). The CDR3 has 13 residues. Germline assignment: CDR1 LNHDA and CDR2 SQIVND (reference sequence). V lost 6 bases and J 2 bases, leaving 10 bases between the germline ends. The CDR3 sequence: CASSAGQNTEAFF. DNA for the CDR3: TGTGCCAGTAGCGCGGGGCAAAACACTGAAGCTTTCTTT.

The chain links TRBV18 to TRBJ2-3; D call uncertain. CDR1 KGHSH and CDR2 LQKENI come from the germline V gene. The CDR3 consists of 13 residues. The V end lost 4 bases, the J end lost 2 bases, and 7 bases lay between the germline ends. The CDR3 nucleotides are TGTGCCAGCTCACTTGTCAACACAGATACGCAGTATTTT. Residues: CASSLVNTDTQYF.

The gene calls are TRBV7-3 and TRBJ2-7; 9 bases map to TRBD2. The V and J ends lost 4 bases and 0 bases, in that order; junction bases with no gene match: 13. Germline V gene data show CDR1 as SGHTA and CDR2 as FQGTGA. CDR3 length: 18 residues. The CDR3 DNA follows: TGTGCCAGCAGCTCGTCGTCTAGCGGGGACCTAAACTCCTACGAGCAGTACTTC. Protein product: CASSSSSSGDLNSYEQYF.

V gene TRBV9 combines with J gene TRBJ1-1; perhaps TRBD1 as D (6 bases). The CDR3 contains 12 residues. Germline V gene sequence: CDR1 SGDLS, CDR2 YYNGEE. Trimming removed 4 bases from V and 7 bases from J, with 11 bases in between. CDR3: CASSPPTGEAFF. CDR3 coding DNA: TGTGCCAGCAGCCCCCCGACAGGTGAAGCTTTCTTT.

The J gene is TRBJ2-2, the V gene TRBV27; 7 nucleotides align to TRBD1. This CDR3 is 14 amino acids long. Germline V gene lookup returns CDR1 MNHEY and CDR2 SMNVEV (reference sequence). V shed 5 bases and J 4 bases; nucleotides not matched to a gene: 4. The CDR3 DNA is TGTGCCAGCAGTGACAGGGTGGGCACCGGGGAGCTGTTTTTT. As protein: CASSDRVGTGELFF.

This clone was found once. The chain is built from TRBV7-8 and TRBJ2-7; TRBD1 matches at 7 bases. The V segment lost 3 bases and the J segment 2 bases; nucleotides outside the gene matches: 7. This CDR3 is built from 15 residues. Germline CDR1 is SGHVS and CDR2 is FQNEAQ. CDR3 residues: CASSFGTVSPYEQYF. The CDR3 DNA reads as TGTGCCAGCAGCTTCGGGACAGTGAGCCCCTACGAGCAGTACTTC.

V and J are TRBV15 and TRBJ2-1, with D perhaps matching TRBD2 (6 bases). This CDR3 has 14 amino acids. Germline CDR1 and CDR2: LNHNV and YYDKDF (reference sequence). V dropped 0 bases and J dropped 8 bases, with 11 bases sitting between them. CDR3 amino acids: CATSRDDGSYEQFF. CDR3 coding DNA: TGTGCCACCAGCAGAGATGACGGGAGCTATGAGCAGTTCTTC.

The rearrangement uses TRBV7-9 and TRBJ2-7; TRBD2 might be the D (5 bases). Trimming removed 5 bases at V and 2 bases at J, with 13 bases between. The CDR3 is made up of 14 amino acids. The germline CDR1 and CDR2 sequences are SEHNR and FQNEAQ (reference sequence). The DNA of the CDR3 is TGTGCCAGCAGCAGTGGAGGTATTGCCTACGAGCAGTACTTC. As protein: CASSSGGIAYEQYF. Drawing the rest from reference TRBV7-9 and TRBJ2-7, the complete variable domain is DTGVSQNPRHKITKRGQNVTFRCDPISEHNRLYWYRQTLGQGPEFLTYFQNEAQLEKSRLLSDRFSAERPKGSFSTLEIQRTEQGDSAMYLCASSSGGIAYEQYFGPGTRLTVT.

This chain links TRBV5-4 with TRBJ2-5, with TRBD2 matching 11 bases. The V gene's germline CDR1 is SGHNT and CDR2 YYREEE (reference sequence). This CDR3 has 15 residues. The ends lost 4 bases at V and 2 bases at J; junction bases unmatched: 4. The CDR3 spells CASSAGTSGQETQYF. In DNA, the CDR3 is TGTGCCAGCAGCGCCGGGACTAGCGGTCAAGAGACCCAGTACTTC.

The genes are TRBV7-2 and TRBJ1-5, with D tentatively TRBD1 (6 bases). The CDR3 is 14 amino acids. Germline CDR1 and CDR2: SGHTA and FQGNSA. V gave up 6 bases and J gave up 11 bases, with 20 bases separating them. This CDR3 is CASRFNRDNGAQHF. The CDR3 nucleotides are TGTGCCAGCAGATTCAACCGGGACAACGGGGCCCAGCATTTT.

Concerning this clone: This sample also contains other DNA sequences that code for the same CDR3. The V gene is TRBV6-5, the J gene TRBJ2-7; 10 positions match TRBD1. This CDR3 is 15 amino acids long. V gave up 5 bases and J gave up 4 bases; unmatched junction bases: 8. Germline lookup yields CDR1 MNHEY and CDR2 SVGAGI. This CDR3 reads CASSPDRGRRYEQYF. For the CDR3, the DNA is TGTGCCAGCAGTCCAGACAGGGGGCGCAGGTACGAGCAGTACTTC.

The CDR3 sequence is CASSFTRDRFYEQYF. DNA of the CDR3: TGTGCCAGCAGTTTTACCCGGGACAGATTCTACGAGCAGTACTTC. The chain employs TRBV28 and TRBJ2-7; the match to TRBD1 covers 7 bases. The CDR3 covers 15 residues. Trimming took 3 bases from V and 3 from J; bases not matched to a gene: 8. Germline-derived CDR1 and CDR2 are MDHEN and SYDVKM. Drawing the rest from reference TRBV28 and TRBJ2-7, the complete variable domain is DVKVTQSSRYLVKRTGEKVFLECVQDMDHENMFWYRQDPGLGLRLIYFSYDVKMKEKGDIPEGYSVSREKKERFSLILESASTNQTSMYLCASSFTRDRFYEQYFGPGTRLTVT.

This clone is a singleton in its sample. The chain has TRBV18 and TRBJ1-2, with TRBD1 identical over 7 bases. The ends lost 2 bases at V and 3 bases at J; junction bases unmatched: 6. CDR3 length: 15 amino acids. Germline assignment: CDR1 KGHSH and CDR2 LQKENI. Written as DNA, the CDR3 is TGTGCCAGCTCACCAAAGGGGGGACAGTACTATGGCTACACCTTC. It specifies CASSPKGGQYYGYTF.

This chain uses TRBV10-2 with TRBJ2-7; D perhaps matches TRBD2 (6 bases). This CDR3 spans 14 amino acids. Trimming stripped 7 bases from V and 3 bases from J, with 16 bases between. Germline V gene sequence: CDR1 WSHSY, CDR2 SAAADI. The CDR3 DNA follows: TGCGCCAGCACTGGACCCGGGGGAGGCTACGAGCAGTACTTC. It yields the protein CASTGPGGGYEQYF.

Only a few counts were recorded for this clone. The chain joins TRBV2 to TRBJ1-5, with D possibly TRBD1 on 5 matching bases. CDR1 and CDR2 from the germline V gene are SNHLY and FYNNEI. Deletions cut 3 bases from V and 1 base from J, with 7 bases between. This CDR3 is built from 14 residues. The CDR3 nucleotides read TGTGCCAGCAGTGAGGGGCCGAGCAATCAGCCCCAGCATTTT. This translates into CASSEGPSNQPQHF.

This clone was seen only once. The genes are TRBV5-4 and TRBJ2-7; D possibly corresponds to TRBD2 (5 bases). Germline V gene sequence: CDR1 SGHNT, CDR2 YYREEE (reference sequence). The V end lost 2 bases, the J end lost 2 bases, and 14 bases lay between the germline ends. The CDR3 is 15 residues long. CDR3 DNA sequence: TGTGCCAGCAGCTTTGGAGCGGACCTCCCCTACGAGCAGTACTTC. Translated: CASSFGADLPYEQYF.

This CDR3 reads CSVTGGGEAFF. CDR3 coding DNA: TGCAGCGTTACAGGGGGGGGTGAAGCTTTCTTT. The J gene is TRBJ1-1, the V gene TRBV29-1, with 8 bases identical to TRBD1. The V segment lost 5 bases and the J segment 7 bases; nucleotides outside the gene matches: 3. Germline CDR1 and CDR2: SQVTM and ANQGSEA. CDR3 length: 11 residues.

Written as DNA, the CDR3 is TGTGCCAGCAGTTACTCGACTACTGTTGGAAACACCATATATTTT. Its translation: CASSYSTTVGNTIYF. The rearrangement links TRBV6-5 to TRBJ1-3; D is unresolved. Trimming took off 0 bases at V and 3 bases at J, with 9 bases between the two ends. Germline loops: CDR1 MNHEY, CDR2 SVGAGI. The CDR3 runs 15 residues.

This sequence joins TRBV7-3 and TRBJ1-1, with 8 bases matching TRBD1. From germline, CDR1 is SGHTA and CDR2 FQGTGA. V shed 5 bases, J shed 5 bases, and the junction held 4 bases outside the gene matches. The CDR3 has 13 residues. CDR3 sequence (DNA): TGTGCCAGCAGCGGAACAGGGGGTACTGAAGCTTTCTTT. Its translation: CASSGTGGTEAFF.

This chain links TRBV29-1 with TRBJ2-7, with 9 bases that match TRBD1. CDR1 and CDR2 (germline): SQVTM, ANQGSEA. CDR3 length: 15 residues. J gave up 1 base and V 2 bases, and 6 bases lay outside the gene matches. This chain's CDR3 is CSVEPGQGPSYEQYF. In DNA form, the CDR3 reads TGCAGCGTTGAACCGGGACAGGGTCCTTCCTACGAGCAGTACTTC.

V usage is TRBV16 and J usage is TRBJ2-1; perhaps TRBD1 as D (6 bases). Germline values: CDR1 KGHSY, CDR2 FQNENV. The V end was cut by 0 bases, the J end by 2 bases, with 11 bases between. The CDR3 loop spans 16 amino acids. The CDR3 here is CASSQSGGRTYNEQFF. In DNA form, the CDR3 reads TGTGCCAGCAGCCAATCAGGGGGACGGACCTACAATGAGCAGTTCTTC.

This clone was seen only a few times. The chain uses TRBV7-2 and TRBJ1-4; 7 positions match TRBD1. CDR3 size: 15 residues. The germline gives CDR1 SGHTA, CDR2 FQGNSA. Trimming at V came to 4 bases and at J to 5 bases, leaving 7 bases not matched to a gene. The CDR3 loop is CASSSGQVLNEKLFF. The CDR3 DNA is TGTGCCAGCAGCTCAGGACAGGTTTTAAATGAAAAACTGTTTTTT.